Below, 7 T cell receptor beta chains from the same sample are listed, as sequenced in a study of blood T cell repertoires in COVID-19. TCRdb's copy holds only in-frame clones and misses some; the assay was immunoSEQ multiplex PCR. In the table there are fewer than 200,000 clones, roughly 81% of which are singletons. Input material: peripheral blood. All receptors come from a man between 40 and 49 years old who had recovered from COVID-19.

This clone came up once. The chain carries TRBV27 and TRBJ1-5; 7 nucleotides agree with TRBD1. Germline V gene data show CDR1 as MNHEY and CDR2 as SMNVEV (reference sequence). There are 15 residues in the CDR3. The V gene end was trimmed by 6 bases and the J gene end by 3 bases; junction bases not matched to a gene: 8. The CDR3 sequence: CASRQNRGFNQPQHF. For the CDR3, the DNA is TGTGCCAGCAGGCAGAACAGGGGATTCAATCAGCCCCAGCATTTT.

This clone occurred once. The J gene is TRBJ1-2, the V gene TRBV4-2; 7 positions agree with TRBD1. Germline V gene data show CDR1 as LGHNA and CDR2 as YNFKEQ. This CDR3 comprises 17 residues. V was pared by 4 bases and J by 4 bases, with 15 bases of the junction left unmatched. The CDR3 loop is CASSRGPGDRHFYGYTF. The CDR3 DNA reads TGTGCCAGCAGCCGGGGGCCCGGGGACAGACACTTCTATGGCTACACCTTC.

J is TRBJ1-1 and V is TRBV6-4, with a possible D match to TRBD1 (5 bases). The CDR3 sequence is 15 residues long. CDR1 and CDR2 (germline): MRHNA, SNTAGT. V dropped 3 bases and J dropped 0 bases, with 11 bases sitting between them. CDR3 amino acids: CASSDTDSMNTEAFF. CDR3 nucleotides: TGTGCCAGCAGTGATACAGACAGCATGAACACTGAAGCTTTCTTT.

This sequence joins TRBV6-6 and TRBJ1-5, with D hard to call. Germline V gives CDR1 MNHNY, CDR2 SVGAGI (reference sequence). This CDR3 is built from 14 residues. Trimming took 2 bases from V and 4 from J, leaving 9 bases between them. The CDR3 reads CASSYVAANQPQHF. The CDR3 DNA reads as TGTGCCAGCAGTTACGTGGCGGCAAATCAGCCCCAGCATTTT.

The CDR3 DNA follows: TGTGCCAGCGGGACTCCGCAAGCTTTCTTT. Its translation: CASGTPQAFF. The chain has TRBV28 and TRBJ1-1; D may be TRBD1 (5 bases). V was clipped by 8 bases and J by 9 bases, with 10 bases between them. Germline V gene sequence: CDR1 MDHEN, CDR2 SYDVKM. CDR3 length: 10 residues.

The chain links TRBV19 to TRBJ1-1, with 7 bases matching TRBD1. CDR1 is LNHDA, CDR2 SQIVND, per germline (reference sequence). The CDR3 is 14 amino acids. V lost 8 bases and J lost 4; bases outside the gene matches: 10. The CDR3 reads CASGHRGSGTEAFF. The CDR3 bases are TGTGCCAGTGGTCACAGGGGCTCGGGCACTGAAGCTTTCTTT.

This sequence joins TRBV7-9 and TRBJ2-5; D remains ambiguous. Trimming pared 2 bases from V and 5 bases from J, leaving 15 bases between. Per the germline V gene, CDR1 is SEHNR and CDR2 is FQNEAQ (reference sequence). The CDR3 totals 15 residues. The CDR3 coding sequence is TGTGCCAGCAGCTTACTTCTAGACCCCAACGAGACCCAGTACTTC. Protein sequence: CASSLLLDPNETQYF.